A selection of T cell receptor beta chains follows, all from one sample in a study of a mutant IDH1 vaccine in newly diagnosed glioma. Profiled with immunoSEQ multiplex PCR; TCRdb holds only in-frame clones, not every one. The sample yields about 59,000 clones, about 91% seen once. The source was PBMCs, collected from a glioma patient treated with radiotherapy, temozolomide or both. The receptors were gathered from a man aged 50 to 59 with glioma. The CDR3 runs from the conserved cysteine through the conserved F or W. A D gene is named only where the DNA matches it firmly. A clone size is listed for some rows: how often the clone was seen (once, few, many), or a class if it is expanded.

>TRBD2|.|TRBV27|TRBJ2-1
TGTGCCAGCAGTTTATCTGGGACTAGCGGGGGTTTCTTC
CASSLSGTSGGFF
>.|.|TRBV6-5|TRBJ2-1
TGTGCCAGCAGTTACGGTTTCTACAATGAGCAGTTCTTC
CASSYGFYNEQFF
>.|.|TRBV27|TRBJ1-1
TGTGCCAGCAGCCACTCCGACAGGCACACTGAAGCTTTCTTT
CASSHSDRHTEAFF
>.|.|TRBV11-3|TRBJ2-3
TGTGCCAGCAGCTTAGAGAGGAAGGGTTACCAGTATTTT
CASSLERKGYQYF
>.|.|TRBV15|TRBJ1-2
TGTGCCACCAGCAGAGATTCAGGACAGTTCTATGGCTACACCTTC
CATSRDSGQFYGYTF
>TRBD2|.|TRBV7-8|TRBJ2-1
TGTGCCAGCAGCTCGGGGACTAGCGGGGGGGCAAGACTTTCCTACAATGAGCAGTTCTTC
CASSSGTSGGARLSYNEQFF
>.|.|TRBV6-5|TRBJ2-2
TGTGCCAGCAGGAGGACCGCGAACACCGGGGAGCTGTTTTTT
CASRRTANTGELFF
>.|.|TRBV6-4|TRBJ2-2
TGTGCCAGCAGTGCTAGCGACACCGGGGAGCTGTTTTTT
CASSASDTGELFF
>TRBD1|.|TRBV7-9|TRBJ2-2
TGTGCCAGCAGCTGGCCGGGACAGGGGGTGGCCTACACCGGGGAGCTGTTTTTT
CASSWPGQGVAYTGELFF
>.|.|TRBV9|TRBJ2-2
TGTGCCAGCAGCCCCGGGGTGAACACCGGGGAGCTGTTTTTT
CASSPGVNTGELFF
>TRBD1|.|TRBV6-5|TRBJ1-5
TGTGCCAGCAGCTTCCGACAGGGGAAACAGCCCCAGCATTTT
CASSFRQGKQPQHF
>TRBD2|.|TRBV7-2|TRBJ2-3
TGTGCCAGCAGCTTAGAGCGGGGGAGCACAGATACGCAGTATTTT
CASSLERGSTDTQYF
>.|once|TRBV27|TRBJ1-6
TGTGCCAGCAGTTTGGGGGGCGGATTCGATTCACCCCTCCACTTT
CASSLGGGFDSPLHF
>TRBD1|few|TRBV6-6|TRBJ1-1
TGTGCCAGCACCTCGACAGGGAGAGGGCTTGAAGCTTTCTTT
CASTSTGRGLEAFF
>.|.|TRBV19|TRBJ2-7
TGTGCCAGTAGTATAGAGGGGGGGCAGACCTACGAGCAGTACTTC
CASSIEGGQTYEQYF
>.|.|TRBV6-6|TRBJ1-2
TGTGCCAGCAGGCTAAGTCTCTATGGCTACACCTTC
CASRLSLYGYTF
>TRBD1|.|TRBV19|TRBJ2-2
TGTGCCAGTAGTACGGGCCTGGACAGGACGGCCGGGGAGCTGTTTTTT
CASSTGLDRTAGELFF
>TRBD1|.|TRBV19|TRBJ2-5
TGTGCCAGTAGTCAGAGGACAGGGGGCAGGGAGACCCAGTACTTC
CASSQRTGGRETQYF
>.|few|TRBV27|TRBJ2-5
TGTGCCAGCAGTTTATCCGATACAGGGAGGGGGACCCAGTACTTC
CASSLSDTGRGTQYF
>TRBD2|.|TRBV7-8|TRBJ2-1
TGTGCCAGCAGTAGCGGGAGGAGGTTCGGCGATGAGCAGTTCTTC
CASSSGRRFGDEQFF
>.|.|TRBV5-1|TRBJ1-3
TGCGCCAGCAGCTCACAGGCGGCATCCTCTGGAAACACCATATATTTT
CASSSQAASSGNTIYF
>TRBD1|few|TRBV6-4|TRBJ2-5
TGTGCCAGCAGTGCCGGGACAGGGGGCTCTGAGACCCAGTACTTC
CASSAGTGGSETQYF
>.|once|TRBV9|TRBJ2-7
TGTGCCAGCAGTCGACAGACCTCTACCTACGAGCAGTACTTC
CASSRQTSTYEQYF
>TRBD1|.|TRBV6-1|TRBJ2-2
TGTGCCAGCAGTGTCGCCGGGACAGGGATCGGGGAGCTGTTTTTT
CASSVAGTGIGELFF
>.|.|TRBV18|TRBJ1-4
TGTGCCAGCTCACCACCGGTCGGGGGCGGGGACGAAAAACTGTTTTTT
CASSPPVGGGDEKLFF
>TRBD1|.|TRBV5-4|TRBJ1-2
TGTGCCAGCAGCTTCGGACAGGGGGCGGACTATGGCTACACCTTC
CASSFGQGADYGYTF
>.|.|TRBV19|TRBJ1-3
TGTGCCAGTAGTTCACCTACCTATGGAAACACCATATATTTT
CASSSPTYGNTIYF
>.|.|TRBV28|TRBJ1-1
TGTGCCAGCAGCCCCGGGGGGTATGACACTGAAGCTTTCTTT
CASSPGGYDTEAFF
>TRBD2|.|TRBV5-1|TRBJ2-2
TGCGCCAGCAGCTCGGGGACTAGCGGGCTCACCGGGGAGCTGTTTTTT
CASSSGTSGLTGELFF
>.|.|TRBV28|TRBJ2-7
TGTGCCAGCAGTTTAATCCGGGACCCTTTGGGCGAGCAGTACTTC
CASSLIRDPLGEQYF
>.|.|TRBV4-1|TRBJ1-3
TGCGCCAGCAGCCAAGACTCAATTCGGGGTGTTGGAAACACCATATATTTT
CASSQDSIRGVGNTIYF
>.|once|TRBV7-9|TRBJ2-1
TGTGCCAGCAGCTTGGCCAATGAGCAGTTCTTC
CASSLANEQFF
>TRBD1|once|TRBV18|TRBJ1-5
TGTGCCAGCTCACCAATCATACTAGGACAGGGCAATCAGCCCCAGCATTTT
CASSPIILGQGNQPQHF
>TRBD1|.|TRBV10-1|TRBJ2-7
TGCGCCAGCAGTGAACGAGGGACAGGGACCGACGAGCAGTACTTC
CASSERGTGTDEQYF
>.|.|TRBV11-2|TRBJ2-1
TGTGCCAGCAGCTTAGTGTTGGCCGCCCCGGAGCAGTTCTTC
CASSLVLAAPEQFF
>.|.|TRBV4-3|TRBJ1-1
TGCGCCAGCAGCCAAGCCTGGGACCGGTATACTGAAGCTTTCTTT
CASSQAWDRYTEAFF
>.|.|TRBV6-1|TRBJ1-5
TGTGCCAGCAACCACTTGCCCCAGCATTTT
CASNHLPQHF
>.|.|TRBV5-1|TRBJ2-5
TGCGCCAGCAGTTACACCGGGACTTCAAAAGAGACCCAGTACTTC
CASSYTGTSKETQYF
>.|once|TRBV28|TRBJ2-5
TGTGCCAGCAGTTTTAAGAGGGGTGGAGAGACCCAGTACTTC
CASSFKRGGETQYF
>TRBD1|.|TRBV25-1|TRBJ1-1
TGTGCCAGCGCTGCCGGGACAGGGGGCACTGAAGCTTTCTTT
CASAAGTGGTEAFF
>TRBD1|.|TRBV15|TRBJ2-6
TGTGCCACCAGCAGCCCAGGCTACAGGGGAAGTGGGGCCAACGTCCTGACTTTC
CATSSPGYRGSGANVLTF
>TRBD1|.|TRBV5-6|TRBJ2-1
TGTGCCAGCAGCTTGGGACAGGGGTCCTACAATGAGCAGTTCTTC
CASSLGQGSYNEQFF
>.|.|TRBV5-6|TRBJ1-2
TGTGCCAGCAGCTTGTCCGGCGGCGACGGTTGGGGGAGCGGAGGCTACACCTTC
CASSLSGGDGWGSGGYTF
>.|.|TRBV18|TRBJ1-2
TGTGCCAGCTCGGCGGGATCCGACTATGGCTACACCTTC
CASSAGSDYGYTF
>TRBD2|once|TRBV5-1|TRBJ2-3
TGCGCCAGCAGCGGGACTAGCGGGACAGATACGCAGTATTTT
CASSGTSGTDTQYF
>TRBD2|.|TRBV6-5|TRBJ2-3
TGTGCCAGCAGGAATAGCGGGGGAACAGATACGCAGTATTTT
CASRNSGGTDTQYF
>.|.|TRBV5-6|TRBJ1-5
TGTGCCAGCAGCTTGGGTAATCAGCCCCAGCATTTT
CASSLGNQPQHF
>TRBD1|.|TRBV14|TRBJ1-2
TGTGCCAGCAGCCTCCTGGACAGGGCGGGCTACACCTTC
CASSLLDRAGYTF
>.|.|TRBV21-1|TRBJ1-6
TGTGCCAGCAGCAAAGTGGGCCAGAGCTCCTATAATTCACCCCTCCACTTT
CASSKVGQSSYNSPLHF
>.|.|TRBV7-2|TRBJ2-5
TGTGCCAGCAGCTATAGCGGACAAGAGACCCAGTACTTC
CASSYSGQETQYF
>TRBD1|.|TRBV4-3|TRBJ2-2
TGCGCCAGCAGCCATTCAAGGACAGGAGTCACCGGGGAGCTGTTTTTT
CASSHSRTGVTGELFF
>TRBD2|.|TRBV19|TRBJ2-1
TGTGCCAGTAAGTCTAGCGGGAGCTCCTACAATGAGCAGTTCTTC
CASKSSGSSYNEQFF
>.|once|TRBV15|TRBJ1-3
TGTGCCACCAGCAGAGATCAGAGAGCTGGAAACACCATATATTTT
CATSRDQRAGNTIYF
>.|.|TRBV5-1|TRBJ2-1
TGCGCCAGCAGCTTGACAGGACAGCAGAATGAGCAGTTCTTC
CASSLTGQQNEQFF
>.|.|TRBV29-1|TRBJ2-6
TGCAGCGTACCCCGGACAGCGAACTCTGGGGCCAACGTCCTGACTTTC
CSVPRTANSGANVLTF
>.|.|TRBV11-2|TRBJ2-5
TGTGCCAGCAGCTTATATGGGCAGGTCGAGACCCAGTACTTC
CASSLYGQVETQYF
>TRBD1|.|TRBV15|TRBJ2-5
TGTGCCACCAGCAGAGGAGACAGGGGATGGGGAGAGACCCAGTACTTC
CATSRGDRGWGETQYF
>.|.|TRBV15|TRBJ1-1
TGTGCCACCAGCAGGCAAAGGACAGCGAACACTGAAGCTTTCTTT
CATSRQRTANTEAFF
>TRBD2|.|TRBV5-6|TRBJ2-5
TGTGCCAGCAGCTTGGACCGGGGGGGCAACCTTCGGGAGACCCAGTACTTC
CASSLDRGGNLRETQYF
>.|.|TRBV4-3|TRBJ2-7
TGCGCCAGCAGCCAAGATCGAGTCCGCTCTCAGTACTTC
CASSQDRVRSQYF